Following are 15 T cell receptor beta chains from one sample sequenced in a study of blood T cell repertoires in COVID-19. Clones were read by immunoSEQ multiplex PCR, and TCRdb kept only the in-frame ones, dropping some. There are approximately 300,000 clones in the sample; almost 90% occur only once, and 3.5% to 4.5% lies in the top ten. The specimen sequenced was PBMCs or T cells enriched from blood (not recorded which). These receptors all come from a woman aged 18-29 years with acute COVID-19.

The V gene is TRBV29-1, the J gene TRBJ1-1; 9 bases align to TRBD1. CDR3 length equals 12 residues. Germline V CDR1 and CDR2: SQVTM, ANQGSEA. J was trimmed by 6 bases and V by 7 bases; bases with no gene match: 6. In DNA, the CDR3 is TGCAGCGCCGGGACAGGGATCGCTGAAGCTTTCTTT. Translated, it gives CSAGTGIAEAFF.

The chain joins TRBV19 to TRBJ2-1; 9 bases align to TRBD2. V lost 6 bases and J lost 8; bases outside the gene matches: 23. This CDR3 region has 19 residues. Germline values: CDR1 LNHDA, CDR2 SQIVND (reference sequence). The chain's CDR3 is CASRVNGGPIAGAFHEQFF. The CDR3 DNA reads TGTGCCAGTAGAGTAAATGGGGGCCCTATAGCGGGAGCCTTCCATGAGCAGTTCTTC.

This rearrangement joins TRBV18 to TRBJ1-4, with D possibly TRBD1 on 6 matching bases. This CDR3 is built from 13 residues. V was trimmed by 6 bases and J by 7 bases, leaving 12 bases between them. Germline V CDR1 and CDR2: KGHSH, LQKENI. The CDR3 sequence is CASSRGGPEKLFF. CDR3 in DNA: TGTGCCAGCTCGCGAGGGGGTCCTGAAAAACTGTTTTTT.

This sequence joins TRBV11-3 and TRBJ1-1; 11 nucleotides agree with TRBD1. Germline-derived CDR1 and CDR2 are SGHNT and YENEEA. Losses at the gene ends were 5 bases for V and 3 bases for J; bases not matched to a gene: 5. CDR3 size: 15 residues. Here the CDR3 DNA reads TGTGCCAGCAGCGCCGGGACAGGGGGATACACTGAAGCTTTCTTT. Its protein product is CASSAGTGGYTEAFF. The full variable domain, completed using reference TRBV11-3 and TRBJ1-1, is EAGVVQSPRYKIIEKKQPVAFWCNPISGHNTLYWYLQNLGQGPELLIRYENEEAVDDSQLPKDRFSAERLKGVDSTLKIQPAELGDSAVYLCASSAGTGGYTEAFFGQGTRLTVV.

Here the CDR3 reads CASEKLRGAEGYGYTF. The DNA of the CDR3 is TGTGCCAGCGAAAAACTCCGGGGGGCGGAGGGCTATGGCTACACCTTC. The rearrangement links TRBV19 to TRBJ1-2, with D maybe TRBD1 (6 bases). Germline CDR1 and CDR2: LNHDA and SQIVND (reference sequence). The CDR3 is made up of 16 amino acids. The V end was cut by 9 bases, the J end by 4 bases, with 24 bases between.

The chain couples TRBV9 to TRBJ1-4; 10 bases agree with TRBD1. Germline V CDR1 and CDR2: SGDLS, YYNGEE. With V trimmed by 3 bases and J by 4 bases, 3 bases remained unmatched. The CDR3 runs 15 residues. The DNA for the CDR3 is TGTGCCAGCAGCGGGACAGGGGGAGATAATGAAAAACTGTTTTTT. Translation: CASSGTGGDNEKLFF.

This chain connects TRBV4-2 to TRBJ1-2; no clear D. The germline V and J ends were trimmed by 0 bases and 5 bases, with 10 bases remaining between them. The CDR3 totals 14 residues. Germline V gene sequence: CDR1 LGHNA, CDR2 YNFKEQ. In DNA form, the CDR3 reads TGTGCCAGCAGCCAAGAGGTTTTCGAGTATGGCTACACCTTC. It codes for CASSQEVFEYGYTF.

The rearrangement links TRBV15 to TRBJ1-4; tentatively, D is TRBD1 (5 bases). The germline CDR1 and CDR2 sequences are LNHNV and YYDKDF (reference sequence). There are 16 residues in the CDR3. Trimming removed 5 bases at V and 8 bases at J, with 21 bases between. This CDR3 is CATSAGSVTGREKLFF. The DNA for the CDR3 is TGTGCCACCAGCGCGGGGTCGGTGACGGGACGGGAAAAACTGTTTTTT.

This clone was seen only once. The CDR3 DNA is TGCGCCAGCAGCTTCGACATCCACACTGAAGCTTTCTTT. It translates to CASSFDIHTEAFF. This sequence joins TRBV5-1 and TRBJ1-1; D call uncertain. The CDR3 spans 13 residues. Trimming removed 2 bases at V and 3 bases at J, with 8 bases between. The V gene's germline CDR1 is SGHRS and CDR2 YFSETQ.

CDR3: CASSLAGDRGGEKLFF. CDR3 in DNA: TGCGCCAGCAGCTTGGCGGGAGACAGGGGCGGGGAAAAACTGTTTTTT. This sequence joins TRBV5-1 and TRBJ1-4; 8 bases line up with TRBD1. Germline V gene data show CDR1 as SGHRS and CDR2 as YFSETQ. This CDR3 is 16 amino acids long. The junction had 9 bases not matched to a gene; V was cut back by 0 bases and J by 8 bases. Together with reference TRBV5-1 and TRBJ1-4, the CDR3 gives the full variable domain: KAGVTQTPRYLIKTRGQQVTLSCSPISGHRSVSWYQQTPGQGLQFLFEYFSETQRNKGNFPGRFSGRQFSNSRSEMNVSTLELGDSALYLCASSLAGDRGGEKLFFGSGTQLSVL.

The V gene is TRBV19, the J gene TRBJ2-2, with D tentatively TRBD1 (6 bases). Trimming shortened V by 5 bases and J by 6 bases, and 19 bases separated the two germline ends. Germline V gene data show CDR1 as LNHDA and CDR2 as SQIVND (reference sequence). The CDR3 has 16 amino acids. The DNA of the CDR3 is TGTGCCAGTAGTCCCAGATCCGATCCAGGGGCCGGGGAGCTGTTTTTT. This codes for CASSPRSDPGAGELFF.

This chain uses TRBV7-3 with TRBJ1-6, with D unclear. CDR1 SGHTA and CDR2 FQGTGA come from the germline V gene. V was trimmed by 5 bases and J by 9 bases, leaving 14 bases between them. The CDR3 runs to 14 residues. The CDR3 here is CASSTAERGSPLHF. CDR3 nucleotides: TGTGCCAGCAGCACAGCGGAGAGAGGTTCACCCCTCCACTTT.

The chain carries TRBV4-1 and TRBJ2-1, with a weak D call TRBD2 (5 bases). The germline gives CDR1 MGHRA, CDR2 YSYEKL. This CDR3 contains 15 residues. V shed 8 bases and J shed 3 bases, with 17 bases lying between them. The CDR3 region has the DNA TGCGCCAGCCCCCACGAGGGCCGGAACTACAATGAGCAGTTCTTC. Translating gives CASPHEGRNYNEQFF.

The V and J genes are TRBV6-5 and TRBJ1-1, with 8 bases identical to TRBD1. The V segment lost 10 bases and the J segment 5 bases; nucleotides outside the gene matches: 9. Germline V gene sequence: CDR1 MNHEY, CDR2 SVGAGI. The CDR3 covers 13 residues. CDR3 sequence reads: CATARQGLTEAFF. The CDR3 DNA is TGTGCCACCGCCAGACAGGGGTTGACTGAAGCTTTCTTT.

This clone was seen only once. This sequence joins TRBV14 and TRBJ2-1; TRBD2 is a possible D gene (6 bases). Germline CDR1 is SGHDN and CDR2 is FVKESK. V shed 4 bases and J shed 9 bases, with 10 bases lying between them. The CDR3 sequence is 12 residues long. CDR3 nucleotides: TGTGCCAGCAGCCCCCGACTAGTTGAGCAGTTCTTC. This translates into CASSPRLVEQFF.